The 19 T cell receptor beta chains listed next were all sequenced from one sample in a study of human T cells and chemical hapten exposure. The sample's time point: patch test 2, 6 weeks after DPC sensitization. Described treatment: therapeutic diphenylcyclopropenone sensitization with weekly scalp DPC. TCRdb re-analysed the RACE reads in MiXCR, keeping a single row per CDR3 protein. The sample contains about 73,000 distinct CDR3 sequences, 8.5% to 9% of which appear only once. The material sequenced was whole blood, taken in connection with sensitization to the hapten diphenylcyclopropenone (DPC). These TCRs come from a woman between 50 and 59 years old with alopecia areata. Some clones in this sample may be carry-over from other donors' samples.

The sample holds a few counts of this clonotype. V is TRBV7-9 and J is TRBJ2-1; TRBD1 aligns across 12 bases. Per germline, CDR1 SEHNR and CDR2 FQNEAQ (reference sequence). CDR3 length: 16 amino acids. Losses at the gene ends were 5 bases for V and 9 bases for J; bases not matched to a gene: 11. The chain's CDR3 is CASSPAAGTGGREQFF. In DNA form, the CDR3 reads TGTGCCAGCAGCCCCGCGGCCGGGACAGGGGGCCGTGAGCAGTTCTTC.

The CDR3 DNA follows: TGTGCCAGCAGTTACCCGACTAGCGGGGGGGCCGGCGGGGAGCTGTTTTTT. This encodes CASSYPTSGGAGGELFF. V is TRBV6-6 and J is TRBJ2-2; 14 bases fit TRBD2. CDR3 length equals 17 residues. J was trimmed by 7 bases and V by 2 bases; bases with no gene match: 6. In germline, CDR1 is MNHNY, CDR2 SVGAGI (reference sequence).

This chain links TRBV6-5 with TRBJ2-3; 8 bases align to TRBD2. V was clipped by 6 bases and J by 2 bases; unmatched bases: 10. Germline lookup yields CDR1 MNHEY and CDR2 SVGAGI. The CDR3 covers 16 residues. In DNA form, the CDR3 reads TGTGCCAGCAGGACCCTTAGCGGGACACCCACAGATACGCAGTATTTT. Translation gives CASRTLSGTPTDTQYF.

Judged by abundance, this clonotype is medium-sized. V and J are TRBV20-1 and TRBJ2-4; 10 positions agree with TRBD2. This CDR3 comprises 15 residues. J was trimmed by 3 bases and V by 6 bases; bases with no gene match: 8. Germline V gives CDR1 DFQATT, CDR2 SNEGSKA (reference sequence). The CDR3 reads CSAPPSGSVKNIQYF. The DNA of the CDR3 is TGCAGTGCCCCCCCTAGCGGGAGCGTCAAAAACATTCAGTACTTC.

The chain couples TRBV19 to TRBJ2-1; either TRBD1 or TRBD2 may supply D (5 bases each). CDR1 is LNHDA and CDR2 is SQIVND in the germline V gene (reference sequence). Trimming took off 7 bases at V and 6 bases at J, with 16 bases between the two ends. The CDR3 spans 14 residues. CDR3 sequence reads: CASNAPGPFNEQFF. The DNA of the CDR3 is TGTGCCAGTAACGCCCCGGGGCCCTTCAATGAGCAGTTCTTC.

This rearrangement joins TRBV24-1 to TRBJ2-1; D remains ambiguous. V was trimmed by 3 bases and J by 8 bases, leaving 10 bases between them. Looked up from germline, CDR1 is KGHDR and CDR2 is SFDVKD. The CDR3 is made up of 13 amino acids. CDR3 amino acids: CATSDPGSDEQFF. CDR3 nucleotides: TGTGCCACCAGTGATCCCGGTTCCGATGAGCAGTTCTTC.

In this sample, this clonotype turned up many times. This rearrangement joins TRBV18 to TRBJ1-1, with D perhaps matching TRBD1 (5 bases). CDR1 KGHSH and CDR2 LQKENI come from the germline V gene. The CDR3 runs 14 residues. V shed 4 bases and J shed 1 base, with 10 bases lying between them. CDR3 sequence (DNA): TGTGCCAGCTCACGGGCGGGGGAGAACACTGAAGCTTTCTTT. Protein sequence: CASSRAGENTEAFF.

The chain recombines TRBV6-6 with TRBJ2-7; D possibly corresponds to TRBD2 (6 bases). The germline CDR1 and CDR2 sequences are MNHNY and SVGAGI (reference sequence). The CDR3 runs 13 residues. The V end lost 7 bases, the J end lost 2 bases, and 12 bases lay between the germline ends. CDR3 nucleotides: TGTGCCAGCACCAGACTAGAGGCCTACGAGCAGTACTTC. Encoded protein: CASTRLEAYEQYF.

The table lists this clonotype with a few counts. The chain is built from TRBV4-1 and TRBJ1-2, with a weak D call TRBD1 (5 bases). Per the germline V gene, CDR1 is MGHRA and CDR2 is YSYEKL. V lost 0 bases to trimming and J lost 5 bases, with 16 bases between them. The CDR3 is 16 residues long. CDR3 DNA sequence: TGCGCCAGCAGCCAAGAGGCGAAGGGGACCCATTATGGCTACACCTTC. This sequence encodes CASSQEAKGTHYGYTF.

The chain couples TRBV20-1 to TRBJ2-7; no definite D call. The V end was cut by 1 base, the J end by 5 bases, with 9 bases between. Germline V lookup: CDR1 DFQATT, CDR2 SNEGSKA (reference sequence). The CDR3 covers 12 residues. The CDR3 reads CSARGTTHEQYF. In nucleotides, the CDR3 is TGCAGTGCTAGAGGGACCACCCACGAGCAGTACTTC.

The rearrangement joins TRBV7-9 to TRBJ2-2; a weak D match, TRBD2 (5 bases). Germline CDR1 SEHNR, CDR2 FQNEAQ (reference sequence). With 2 bases removed from V and 3 bases from J, the gap between germline ends came to 10 bases. This CDR3 is built from 15 residues. CDR3 in DNA: TGTGCCAGCAGCTTATCGACGGACTACACCGGGGAGCTGTTTTTT. Its translation: CASSLSTDYTGELFF.

This clonotype has more than one count but fewer than ten. The CDR3 sequence is CSVQGTHLGAFF. CDR3 in DNA: TGCAGCGTCCAGGGGACCCACCTTGGGGCTTTCTTT. This chain uses TRBV29-1 with TRBJ1-1; D is possibly TRBD1 (6 bases). From germline, CDR1 is SQVTM and CDR2 ANQGSEA. Trimming pared 6 bases from V and 11 bases from J, leaving 19 bases between. CDR3 size: 12 residues. The full variable domain, with the rest looked up from reference TRBV29-1 and TRBJ1-1, is SAVISQKPSRDICQRGTSLTIQCQVDSQVTMMFWYRQQPGQSLTLIATANQGSEATYESGFVIDKFPISRPNLTFSTLTVSNMSPEDSSIYLCSVQGTHLGAFFGQGTRLTVV.

The sample holds a few counts of this clonotype. V is TRBV6-5 and J is TRBJ1-2; D not resolved. Trimming took off 0 bases at V and 8 bases at J, with 19 bases between the two ends. CDR3 length: 16 amino acids. In germline, CDR1 is MNHEY, CDR2 SVGAGI. CDR3 nucleotides: TGTGCCAGCAGTTACTCGATGGGCCAAACGTCTGCCGGCTACACCTTC. Protein product: CASSYSMGQTSAGYTF.

V is TRBV2 and J is TRBJ2-3; tentatively, D is TRBD2 (6 bases). This CDR3 contains 15 residues. Germline assignment: CDR1 SNHLY and CDR2 FYNNEI. The V end lost 2 bases, the J end lost 6 bases, and 15 bases lay between the germline ends. The CDR3 nucleotides are TGTGCCAGCAGTGAACTGGGACTCCAAAGGGATACGCAGTATTTT. This codes for CASSELGLQRDTQYF.

CDR3 protein: CASGGRGVSTDTQYF. DNA for the CDR3: TGTGCCAGCGGAGGACGGGGGGTCAGCACAGATACGCAGTATTTT. The genes are TRBV28 and TRBJ2-3; TRBD2 aligns across 7 bases. The CDR3 sequence is 15 residues long. Losses at the gene ends were 8 bases for V and 0 bases for J; bases not matched to a gene: 8. Germline assignment: CDR1 MDHEN and CDR2 SYDVKM. The full variable domain, rest sourced from reference TRBV28 and TRBJ2-3, is DVKVTQSSRYLVKRTGEKVFLECVQDMDHENMFWYRQDPGLGLRLIYFSYDVKMKEKGDIPEGYSVSREKKERFSLILESASTNQTSMYLCASGGRGVSTDTQYFGPGTRLTVL.

This clonotype has more than one count but fewer than ten. Germline and junction disagree at one end, which may indicate a read error. The chain has TRBV4-2 and TRBJ1-5; D is unclear. The CDR3 contains 16 residues. Germline V gene sequence: CDR1 LGHNA, CDR2 YNFKEQ. CDR3 sequence reads: CASSQEWQPSNQPQNF. As DNA, the CDR3 is TGTGCCAGCAGCCAAGAATGGCAGCCGAGCAATCAGCCCCAGAATTTT.

The chain carries TRBV29-1 and TRBJ2-3, with TRBD1 matching over 10 bases. V shed 1 base and J 3 bases; nucleotides not matched to a gene: 4. The CDR3 totals 15 residues. Germline V CDR1 and CDR2: SQVTM, ANQGSEA. The CDR3 is CSVEGLGQGTDTQYF. CDR3 DNA: TGCAGCGTTGAAGGATTGGGACAGGGGACAGATACGCAGTATTTT.

The sample holds many counts of this clonotype. The chain carries TRBV20-1 and TRBJ2-5; D might be TRBD1 or TRBD2, each matching 5 bases. CDR1 is DFQATT and CDR2 is SNEGSKA in the germline V gene (reference sequence). V gave up 4 bases and J gave up 1 base, with 7 bases separating them. The CDR3 length is 12 residues. The CDR3 DNA follows: TGCAGTGCTAAGGGACCCCAAGAGACCCAGTACTTC. This codes for CSAKGPQETQYF.

This clonotype was seen many times. The chain couples TRBV12-3 or TRBV12-4 to TRBJ1-5; no firm D call. V lost 1 base, J lost 6 bases, and 13 bases lay in between. This CDR3 contains 15 residues. The chain's CDR3 is CASSLEAHGSQPQHF. For the CDR3, the DNA is TGTGCCAGCAGTTTAGAGGCCCACGGATCTCAGCCCCAGCATTTT.